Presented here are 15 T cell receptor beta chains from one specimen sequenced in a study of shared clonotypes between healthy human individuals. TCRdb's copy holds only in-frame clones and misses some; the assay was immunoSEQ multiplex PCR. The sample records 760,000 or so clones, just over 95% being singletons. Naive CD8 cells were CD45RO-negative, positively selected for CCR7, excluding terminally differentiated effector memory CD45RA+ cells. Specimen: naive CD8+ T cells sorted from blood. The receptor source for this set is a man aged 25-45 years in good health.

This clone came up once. CDR3 loop: CASSPRSTRAYF. The DNA of the CDR3 is TGTGCCAGCAGTCCACGCTCGACTAGAGCGTACTTC. The V gene is TRBV28, the J gene TRBJ2-7, with D tentatively TRBD2 (6 bases). Germline values: CDR1 MDHEN, CDR2 SYDVKM. This CDR3 region has 12 residues. Trimming stripped 5 bases from V and 12 bases from J, with 17 bases between. Looking up the rest from reference TRBV28 and TRBJ2-7 gives the full variable domain: DVKVTQSSRYLVKRTGEKVFLECVQDMDHENMFWYRQDPGLGLRLIYFSYDVKMKEKGDIPEGYSVSREKKERFSLILESASTNQTSMYLCASSPRSTRAYFGPGTRLTVT.

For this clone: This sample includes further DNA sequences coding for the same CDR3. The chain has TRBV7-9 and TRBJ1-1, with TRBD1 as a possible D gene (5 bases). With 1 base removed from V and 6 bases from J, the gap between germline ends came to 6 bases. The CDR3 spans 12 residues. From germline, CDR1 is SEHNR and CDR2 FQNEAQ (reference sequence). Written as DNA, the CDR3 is TGTGCCAGCAGCTTAGGGGGGGCTGAAGCTTTCTTT. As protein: CASSLGGAEAFF.

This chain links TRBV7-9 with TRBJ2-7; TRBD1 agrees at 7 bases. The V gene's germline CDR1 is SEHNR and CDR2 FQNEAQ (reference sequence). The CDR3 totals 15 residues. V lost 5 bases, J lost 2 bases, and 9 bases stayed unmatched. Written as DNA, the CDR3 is TGTGCCAGCAGCAATCCGGGACAGTTAGCCTACGAGCAGTACTTC. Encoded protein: CASSNPGQLAYEQYF.

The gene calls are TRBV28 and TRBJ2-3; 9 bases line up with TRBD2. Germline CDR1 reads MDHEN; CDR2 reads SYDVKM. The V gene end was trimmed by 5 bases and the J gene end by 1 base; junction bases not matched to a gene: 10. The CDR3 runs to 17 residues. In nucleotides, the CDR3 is TGTGCCAGCAGTACAAAACTAGCGGGTGCTCGCACAGATACGCAGTATTTT. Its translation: CASSTKLAGARTDTQYF.

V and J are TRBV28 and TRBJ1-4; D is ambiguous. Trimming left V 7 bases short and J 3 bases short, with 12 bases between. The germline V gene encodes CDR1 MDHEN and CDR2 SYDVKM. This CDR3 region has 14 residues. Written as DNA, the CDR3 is TGTGCCAGCACCCCCCCCTGGGCTAATGAAAAACTGTTTTTT. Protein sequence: CASTPPWANEKLFF. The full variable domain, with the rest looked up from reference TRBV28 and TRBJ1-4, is DVKVTQSSRYLVKRTGEKVFLECVQDMDHENMFWYRQDPGLGLRLIYFSYDVKMKEKGDIPEGYSVSREKKERFSLILESASTNQTSMYLCASTPPWANEKLFFGSGTQLSVL.

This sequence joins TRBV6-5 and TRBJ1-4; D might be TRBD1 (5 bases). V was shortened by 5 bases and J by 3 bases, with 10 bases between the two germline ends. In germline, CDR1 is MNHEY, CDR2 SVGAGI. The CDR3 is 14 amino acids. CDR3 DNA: TGTGCCAGCAGTCCAGGGTGGGCTAATGAAAAACTGTTTTTT. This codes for CASSPGWANEKLFF.

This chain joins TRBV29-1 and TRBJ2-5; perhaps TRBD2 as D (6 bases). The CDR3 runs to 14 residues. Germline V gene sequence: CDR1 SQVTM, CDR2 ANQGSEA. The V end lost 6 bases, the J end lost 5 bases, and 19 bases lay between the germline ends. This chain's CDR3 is CSVTGGPTWETQYF. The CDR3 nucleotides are TGCAGCGTCACCGGAGGGCCGACGTGGGAGACCCAGTACTTC.

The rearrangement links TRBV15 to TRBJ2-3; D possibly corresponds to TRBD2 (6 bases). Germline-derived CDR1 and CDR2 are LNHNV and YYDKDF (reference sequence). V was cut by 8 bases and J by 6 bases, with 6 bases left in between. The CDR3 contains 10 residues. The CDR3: CATGGDTQYF. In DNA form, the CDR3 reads TGTGCCACCGGGGGGGATACGCAGTATTTT.

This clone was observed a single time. The CDR3 bases are TGTGCCAGCAGTGCCCCGGGGGGAAGCTCCTACAATGAGCAGTTCTTC. This gives the protein CASSAPGGSSYNEQFF. The chain is built from TRBV27 and TRBJ2-1; 7 bases fit TRBD2. CDR1 is MNHEY and CDR2 is SMNVEV in the germline V gene (reference sequence). Losses at the gene ends were 5 bases for V and 0 bases for J; bases not matched to a gene: 7. CDR3 length: 16 amino acids.

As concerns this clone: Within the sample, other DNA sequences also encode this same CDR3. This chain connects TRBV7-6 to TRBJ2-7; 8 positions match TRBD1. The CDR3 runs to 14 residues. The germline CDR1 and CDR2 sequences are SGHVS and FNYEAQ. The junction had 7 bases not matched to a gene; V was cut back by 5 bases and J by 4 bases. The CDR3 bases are TGTGCCAGCAGCCCCGGGACAGGCCTTTACGAGCAGTACTTC. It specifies CASSPGTGLYEQYF.

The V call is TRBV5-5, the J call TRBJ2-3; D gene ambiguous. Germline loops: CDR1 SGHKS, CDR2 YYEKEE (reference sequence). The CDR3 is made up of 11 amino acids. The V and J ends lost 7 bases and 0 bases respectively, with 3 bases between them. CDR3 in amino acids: CASGSTDTQYF. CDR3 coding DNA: TGTGCCAGCGGGAGCACAGATACGCAGTATTTT.

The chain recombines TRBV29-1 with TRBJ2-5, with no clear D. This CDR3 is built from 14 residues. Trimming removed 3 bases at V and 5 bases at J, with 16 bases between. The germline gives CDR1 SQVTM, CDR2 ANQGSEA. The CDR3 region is CSVELELRGETQYF. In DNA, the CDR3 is TGCAGCGTTGAGCTAGAGCTCCGTGGGGAGACCCAGTACTTC.

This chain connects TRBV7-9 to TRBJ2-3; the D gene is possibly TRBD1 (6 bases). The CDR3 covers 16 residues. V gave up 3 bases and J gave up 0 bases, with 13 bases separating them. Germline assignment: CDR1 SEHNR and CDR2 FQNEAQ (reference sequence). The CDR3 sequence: CASSFKDSDSTDTQYF. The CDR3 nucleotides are TGTGCCAGCAGCTTCAAGGACAGCGATAGCACAGATACGCAGTATTTT.

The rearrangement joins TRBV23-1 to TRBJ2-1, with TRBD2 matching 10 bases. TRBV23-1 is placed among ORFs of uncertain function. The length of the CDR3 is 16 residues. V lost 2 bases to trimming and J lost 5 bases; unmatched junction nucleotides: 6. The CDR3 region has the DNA TGCGCCAGCAGTCAAGAGGCTAGCGGGAGCGACAATGAGCAGTTCTTC. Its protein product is CASSQEASGSDNEQFF.

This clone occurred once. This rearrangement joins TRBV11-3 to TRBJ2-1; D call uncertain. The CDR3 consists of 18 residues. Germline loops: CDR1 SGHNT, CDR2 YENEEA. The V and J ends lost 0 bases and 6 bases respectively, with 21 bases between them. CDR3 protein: CASSLDVLDSPVINEQFF. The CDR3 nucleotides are TGTGCCAGCAGCTTAGATGTCTTAGACTCCCCGGTGATCAATGAGCAGTTCTTC.